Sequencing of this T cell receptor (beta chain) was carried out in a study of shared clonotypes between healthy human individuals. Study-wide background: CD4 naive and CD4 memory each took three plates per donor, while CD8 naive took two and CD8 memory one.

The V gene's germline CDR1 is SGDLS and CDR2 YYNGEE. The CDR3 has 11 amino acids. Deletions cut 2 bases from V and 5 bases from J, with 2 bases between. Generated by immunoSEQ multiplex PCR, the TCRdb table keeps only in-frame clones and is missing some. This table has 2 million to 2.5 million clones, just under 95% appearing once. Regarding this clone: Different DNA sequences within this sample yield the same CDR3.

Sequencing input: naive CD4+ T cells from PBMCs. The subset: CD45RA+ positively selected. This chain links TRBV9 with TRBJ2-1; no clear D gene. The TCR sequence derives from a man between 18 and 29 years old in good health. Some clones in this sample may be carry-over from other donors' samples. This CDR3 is CASSVDNEQFF. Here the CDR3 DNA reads TGTGCCAGCAGCGTCGACAATGAGCAGTTCTTC.